The 2 T cell receptor beta chains given below trace back to one sample, sequenced in a study of shared clonotypes between healthy human individuals. Naive CD8 cells, CD45RO-negative and positively selected for CCR7, excluded terminally differentiated effector memory CD45RA+ cells. Measured with immunoSEQ multiplex PCR; TCRdb has only the in-frame clones, and not every one. The sample consists of around 2,000,000 clones, approximately 95% of them appearing once. The sample consisted of naive CD8+ T cells sorted from blood. These receptors all stem from a man aged 18 to 29 in good health.

This chain uses TRBV10-2 with TRBJ2-5; a weak D match, TRBD2 (6 bases). The CDR3 extends over 14 amino acids. Germline V gene lookup returns CDR1 WSHSY and CDR2 SAAADI. V dropped 8 bases and J dropped 5 bases, with 18 bases sitting between them. CDR3 DNA sequence: TGCGCCAGCGCGGCGGACTACCTAGGGGAGACCCAGTACTTC. This sequence encodes CASAADYLGETQYF.

DNA of the CDR3: TGTGCCAGCAGTCCAGCTAGCGGGGGCTACGAGCAGTACTTC. Amino acids: CASSPASGGYEQYF. The gene calls are TRBV28 and TRBJ2-7, with 10 positions matching TRBD2. With 5 bases clipped from V and 3 bases from J, the junction kept 4 bases outside the gene matches. CDR1 is MDHEN and CDR2 is SYDVKM in the germline V gene. The CDR3 is 14 residues long. Looking up the rest from reference TRBV28 and TRBJ2-7 gives the full variable domain: DVKVTQSSRYLVKRTGEKVFLECVQDMDHENMFWYRQDPGLGLRLIYFSYDVKMKEKGDIPEGYSVSREKKERFSLILESASTNQTSMYLCASSPASGGYEQYFGPGTRLTVT.